The present TCR beta chain was sequenced within a study of CD8+CD57+ T cells in acquired aplastic anemia. Background on the study: Mean yield of DNA from sorted CD4+ and CD8+ cells was approximately 3 ug.

Study-wide points: A set of roughly 27 CD8+ CDR3 sequences was shared between patients and controls, and these sequences appeared highly expressed in patients.

Sequenced patients had shown CD8+CD57+ cell expansion by flow cytometry. Untreated patients provided the blood samples, with no therapy given before sampling. V dropped 0 bases and J dropped 8 bases, with 16 bases sitting between them. The CDR3 has 14 residues. Germline assignment: CDR1 DFQATT and CDR2 SNEGSKA (reference sequence). Genomic DNA served as template for TCR beta VDJ and CDR3 profiling. TCRdb re-analysed the reads in MiXCR, keeping a single row per CDR3 protein. This repertoire shows fewer than 200,000 distinct CDR3 sequences, roughly two thirds found once; its top ten account for approximately 50%. This clonotype was observed a handful of times. The antigen is unknown.

The clonotype comes from a human donor with aplastic anemia. The source material was sorted CD4+, CD8+, or CD8+CD57+ T cells (not recorded which) from PBMCs. The chain couples TRBV20-1 to TRBJ1-2; possible D gene TRBD1, 5 bases. The CDR3 sequence is CSARDEGQLRGYTF. CDR3 DNA: TGCAGTGCTAGAGACGAGGGGCAATTAAGGGGCTACACCTTC.